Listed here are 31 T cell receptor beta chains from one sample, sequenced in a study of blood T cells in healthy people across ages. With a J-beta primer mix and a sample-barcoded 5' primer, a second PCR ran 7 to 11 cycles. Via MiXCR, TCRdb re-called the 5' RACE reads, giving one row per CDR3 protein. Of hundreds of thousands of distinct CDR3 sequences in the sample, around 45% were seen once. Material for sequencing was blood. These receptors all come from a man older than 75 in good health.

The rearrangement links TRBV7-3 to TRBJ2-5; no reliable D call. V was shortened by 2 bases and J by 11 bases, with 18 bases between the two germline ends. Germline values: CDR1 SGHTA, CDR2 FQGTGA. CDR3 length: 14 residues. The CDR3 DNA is TGTGCCAGCAGCTTACTGGCTAGGTCCGAGGAGCAGTACTTC. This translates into CASSLLARSEEQYF.

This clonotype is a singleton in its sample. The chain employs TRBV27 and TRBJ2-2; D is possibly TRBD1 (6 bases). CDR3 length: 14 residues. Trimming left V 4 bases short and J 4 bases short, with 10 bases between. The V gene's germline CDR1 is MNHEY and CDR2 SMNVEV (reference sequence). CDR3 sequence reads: CASSYTGITGELFF. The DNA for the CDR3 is TGTGCCAGCAGTTACACAGGGATCACCGGGGAGCTGTTTTTT.

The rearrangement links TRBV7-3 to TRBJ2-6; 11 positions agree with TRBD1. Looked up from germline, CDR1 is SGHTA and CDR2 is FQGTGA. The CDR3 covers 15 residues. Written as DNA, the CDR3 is TGTCCTCTCGGACAGGGGGCTTTTGGGGCCAACGTCCTGACTTTC. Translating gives CPLGQGAFGANVLTF.

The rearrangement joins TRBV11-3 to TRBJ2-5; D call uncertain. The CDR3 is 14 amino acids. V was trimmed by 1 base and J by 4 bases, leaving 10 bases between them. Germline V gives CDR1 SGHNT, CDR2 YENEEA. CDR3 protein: CASSLGGNGETQYF. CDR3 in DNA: TGTGCCAGCAGCTTAGGTGGGAACGGAGAGACCCAGTACTTC.

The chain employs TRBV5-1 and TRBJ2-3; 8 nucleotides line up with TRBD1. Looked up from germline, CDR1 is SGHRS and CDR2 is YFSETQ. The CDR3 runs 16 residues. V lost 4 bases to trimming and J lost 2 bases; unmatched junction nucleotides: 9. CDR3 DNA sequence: TGCGCCAGCAGCGTGGGAACAGGGGGTCCCACAGATACGCAGTATTTT. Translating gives CASSVGTGGPTDTQYF.

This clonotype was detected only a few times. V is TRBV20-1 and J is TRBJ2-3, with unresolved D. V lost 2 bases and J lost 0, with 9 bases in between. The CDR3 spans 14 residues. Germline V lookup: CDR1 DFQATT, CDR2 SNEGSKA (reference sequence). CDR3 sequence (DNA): TGCAGTGCTAGACAGGCAGCTAGCACAGATACGCAGTATTTT. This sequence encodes CSARQAASTDTQYF.

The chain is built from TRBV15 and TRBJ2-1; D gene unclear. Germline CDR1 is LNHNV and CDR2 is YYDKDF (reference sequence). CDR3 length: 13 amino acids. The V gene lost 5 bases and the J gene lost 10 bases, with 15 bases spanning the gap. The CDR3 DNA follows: TGTGCCACCAGCCCCCGGAGTCTAGGGGAGCAGTTCTTC. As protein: CATSPRSLGEQFF.

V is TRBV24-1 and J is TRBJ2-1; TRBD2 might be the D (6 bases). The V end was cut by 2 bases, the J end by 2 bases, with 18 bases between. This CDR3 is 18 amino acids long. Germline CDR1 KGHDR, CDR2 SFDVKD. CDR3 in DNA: TGTGCCACCAGTGATTCGCTTAGCCCCGCGGGGCCCTACAATGAGCAGTTCTTC. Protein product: CATSDSLSPAGPYNEQFF.

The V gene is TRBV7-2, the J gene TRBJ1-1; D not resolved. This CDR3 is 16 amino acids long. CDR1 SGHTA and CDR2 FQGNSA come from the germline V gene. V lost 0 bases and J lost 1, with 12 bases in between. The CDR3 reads CASSLAVLGRNTEAFF. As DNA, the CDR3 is TGTGCCAGCAGCTTAGCTGTTTTAGGACGGAACACTGAAGCTTTCTTT. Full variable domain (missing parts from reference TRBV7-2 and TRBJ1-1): GAGVSQSPSNKVTEKGKDVELRCDPISGHTALYWYRQSLGQGLEFLIYFQGNSAPDKSGLPSDRFSAERTGGSVSTLTIQRTQQEDSAVYLCASSLAVLGRNTEAFFGQGTRLTVV.

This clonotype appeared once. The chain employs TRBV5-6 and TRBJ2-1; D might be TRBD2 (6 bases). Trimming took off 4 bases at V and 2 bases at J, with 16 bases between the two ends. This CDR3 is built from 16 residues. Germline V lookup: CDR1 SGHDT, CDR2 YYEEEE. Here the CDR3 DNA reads TGTGCCAGCAGCCCGCCGCCTGGCGGGGCCTACAATGAGCAGTTCTTC. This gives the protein CASSPPPGGAYNEQFF.

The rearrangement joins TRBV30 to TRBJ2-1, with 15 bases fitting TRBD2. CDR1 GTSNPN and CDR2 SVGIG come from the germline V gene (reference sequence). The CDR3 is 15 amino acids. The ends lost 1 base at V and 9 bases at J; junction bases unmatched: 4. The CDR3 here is CAWSGGLAGGGEQFF. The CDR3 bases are TGTGCCTGGAGTGGGGGACTAGCGGGAGGAGGTGAGCAGTTCTTC.

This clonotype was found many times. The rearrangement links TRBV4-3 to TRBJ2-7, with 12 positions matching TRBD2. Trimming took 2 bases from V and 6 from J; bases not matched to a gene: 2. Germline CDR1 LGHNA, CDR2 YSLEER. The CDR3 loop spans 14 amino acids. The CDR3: CASSQLLAGGEQYF. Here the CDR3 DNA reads TGCGCCAGCAGCCAACTACTAGCGGGGGGCGAGCAGTACTTC.

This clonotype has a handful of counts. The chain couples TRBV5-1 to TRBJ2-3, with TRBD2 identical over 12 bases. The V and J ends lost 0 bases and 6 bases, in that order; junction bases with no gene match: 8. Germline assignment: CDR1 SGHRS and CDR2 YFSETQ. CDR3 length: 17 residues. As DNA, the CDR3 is TGCGCCAGCAGCTTGGCCGGGCTAGCGGGAGGGCCGGATACGCAGTATTTT. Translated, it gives CASSLAGLAGGPDTQYF.

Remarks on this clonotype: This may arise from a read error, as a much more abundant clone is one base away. CDR3 sequence reads: CAISDGPDYNEQYF. Written as DNA, the CDR3 is TGTGCCATCAGTGACGGACCCGACTACAATGAGCAGTACTTC. This chain connects TRBV10-3 to TRBJ2-7; the D gene is possibly TRBD2 (5 bases). Germline V lookup: CDR1 ENHRY, CDR2 SYGVKD. Deletions cut 3 bases from V and 7 bases from J, with 16 bases between. The CDR3 runs 14 residues.

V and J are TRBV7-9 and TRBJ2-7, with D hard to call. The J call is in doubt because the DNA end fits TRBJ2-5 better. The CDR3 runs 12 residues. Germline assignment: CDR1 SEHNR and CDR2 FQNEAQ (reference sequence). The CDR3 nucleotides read TGTGCCAGCAGCGACCCGGGAGAGACCCAGTACTTC. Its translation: CASSDPGETQYF.

The CDR3: CASRGLQSNEKLFF. The CDR3 nucleotides are TGTGCCAGCAGAGGATTACAGTCTAATGAAAAACTGTTTTTT. The rearrangement uses TRBV6-6 and TRBJ1-4; no clear D. CDR1 is MNHNY, CDR2 SVGAGI, per germline (reference sequence). V was shortened by 6 bases and J by 3 bases, with 11 bases between the two germline ends. The CDR3 runs to 14 residues.

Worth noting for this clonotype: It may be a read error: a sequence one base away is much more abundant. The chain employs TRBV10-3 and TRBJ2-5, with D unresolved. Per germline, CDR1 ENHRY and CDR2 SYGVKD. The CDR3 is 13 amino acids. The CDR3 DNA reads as TGTGCCGTCAGTGAGAGTAACCAAGAGACCCAGTACTTC. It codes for CAVSESNQETQYF.

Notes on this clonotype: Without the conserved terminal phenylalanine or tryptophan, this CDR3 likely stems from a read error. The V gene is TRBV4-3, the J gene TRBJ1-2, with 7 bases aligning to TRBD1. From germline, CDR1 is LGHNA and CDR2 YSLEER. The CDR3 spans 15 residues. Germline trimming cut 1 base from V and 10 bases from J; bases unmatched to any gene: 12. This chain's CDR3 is CASSQGERGLGDYTL. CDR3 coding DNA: TGCGCCAGCAGCCAAGGTGAAAGGGGGCTGGGTGACTACACCTTA.

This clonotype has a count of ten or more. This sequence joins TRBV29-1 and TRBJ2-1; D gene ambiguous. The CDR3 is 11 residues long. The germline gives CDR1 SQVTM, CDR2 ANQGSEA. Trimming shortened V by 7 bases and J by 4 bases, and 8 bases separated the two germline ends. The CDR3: CSARSYNEQFF. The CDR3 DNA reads TGCAGCGCTCGGAGTTACAATGAGCAGTTCTTC.

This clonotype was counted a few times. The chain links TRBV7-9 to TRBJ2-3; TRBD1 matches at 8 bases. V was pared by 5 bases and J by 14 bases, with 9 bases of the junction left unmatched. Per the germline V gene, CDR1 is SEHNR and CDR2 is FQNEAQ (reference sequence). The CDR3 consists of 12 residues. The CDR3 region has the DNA TGTGCCAGCAGCCTGTCTGGGCAGGGGGCGTATTTT. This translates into CASSLSGQGAYF.

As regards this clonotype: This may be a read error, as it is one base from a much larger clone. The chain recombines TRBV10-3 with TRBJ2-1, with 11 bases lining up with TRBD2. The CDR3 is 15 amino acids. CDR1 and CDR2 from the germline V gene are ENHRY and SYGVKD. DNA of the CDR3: TGTGCCATCAAGACGACTAGCGGGATTGTGGATGAGCGGTTCTTC. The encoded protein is CAIKTTSGIVDERFF.

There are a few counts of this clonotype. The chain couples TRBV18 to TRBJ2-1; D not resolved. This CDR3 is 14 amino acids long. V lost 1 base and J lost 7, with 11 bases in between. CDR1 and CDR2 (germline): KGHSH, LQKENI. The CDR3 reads CASSPRRSENEQFF. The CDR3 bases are TGTGCCAGCTCACCACGGCGGAGTGAAAATGAGCAGTTCTTC. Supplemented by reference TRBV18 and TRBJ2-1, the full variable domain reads NAGVMQNPRHLVRRRGQEARLRCSPMKGHSHVYWYRQLPEEGLKFMVYLQKENIIDESGMPKERFSAEFPKEGPSILRIQQVVRGDSAAYFCASSPRRSENEQFFGPGTRLTVL.

For the CDR3, the DNA is TGTGCCAGCAGTGAAGACATGGGCAGGGGATATAGCAATCAGCCCCAGCATTTT. Residues: CASSEDMGRGYSNQPQHF. The chain uses TRBV6-1 and TRBJ1-5; D perhaps matches TRBD1 (6 bases). The ends were cut back, 1 base at V and 0 bases at J, with 16 bases in the middle. The CDR3 runs 18 residues. Germline loops: CDR1 MNHNS, CDR2 SASEGT.

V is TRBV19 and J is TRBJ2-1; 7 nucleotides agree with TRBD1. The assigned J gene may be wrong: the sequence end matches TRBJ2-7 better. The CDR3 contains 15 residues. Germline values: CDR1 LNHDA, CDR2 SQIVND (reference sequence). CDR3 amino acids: CASSIARGSYNEQYF. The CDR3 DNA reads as TGTGCCAGTAGTATAGCCAGGGGGTCCTACAATGAGCAGTACTTC.

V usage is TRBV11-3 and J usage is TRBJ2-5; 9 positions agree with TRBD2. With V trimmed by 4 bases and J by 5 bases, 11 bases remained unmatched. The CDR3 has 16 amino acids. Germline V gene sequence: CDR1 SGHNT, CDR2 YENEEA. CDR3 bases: TGTGCCAGCAGCTCGCGGGGTAGCGGGAGTCGGGAGACCCAGTACTTC. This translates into CASSSRGSGSRETQYF.

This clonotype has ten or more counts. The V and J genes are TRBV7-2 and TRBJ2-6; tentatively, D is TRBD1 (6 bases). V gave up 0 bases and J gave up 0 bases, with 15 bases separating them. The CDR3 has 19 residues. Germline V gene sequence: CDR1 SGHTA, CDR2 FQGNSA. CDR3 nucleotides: TGTGCCAGCAGCTTAGCGCTTTTGACAGGACTCTCTGGGGCCAACGTCCTGACTTTC. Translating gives CASSLALLTGLSGANVLTF.

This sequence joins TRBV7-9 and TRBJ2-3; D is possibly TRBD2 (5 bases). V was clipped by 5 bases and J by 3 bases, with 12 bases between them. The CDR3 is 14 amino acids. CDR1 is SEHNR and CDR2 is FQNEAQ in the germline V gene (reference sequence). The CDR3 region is CASSEGVATDTQYF. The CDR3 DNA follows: TGTGCCAGCAGCGAGGGAGTAGCGACAGATACGCAGTATTTT.

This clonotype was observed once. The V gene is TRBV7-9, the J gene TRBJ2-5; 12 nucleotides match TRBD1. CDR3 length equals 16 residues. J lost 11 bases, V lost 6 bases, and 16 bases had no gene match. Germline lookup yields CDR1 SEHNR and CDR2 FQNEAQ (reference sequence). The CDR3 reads CASSNAGTGGGNEQYF. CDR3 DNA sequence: TGTGCCAGCAGTAATGCCGGGACAGGGGGCGGGAATGAGCAGTACTTC.

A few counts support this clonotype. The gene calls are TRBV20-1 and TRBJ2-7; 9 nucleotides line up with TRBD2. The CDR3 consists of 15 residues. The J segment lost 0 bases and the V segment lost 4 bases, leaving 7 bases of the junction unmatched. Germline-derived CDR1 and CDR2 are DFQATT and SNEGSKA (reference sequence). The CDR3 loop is CSAIGSGRLSYEQYF. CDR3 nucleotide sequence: TGCAGTGCTATCGGGAGCGGGAGGCTCTCCTACGAGCAGTACTTC.

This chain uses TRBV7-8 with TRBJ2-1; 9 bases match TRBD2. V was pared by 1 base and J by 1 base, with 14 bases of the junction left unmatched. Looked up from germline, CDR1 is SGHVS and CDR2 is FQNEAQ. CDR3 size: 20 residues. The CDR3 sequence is CASSLESVREGRVSYNEQFF. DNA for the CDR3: TGTGCCAGCAGCTTAGAGTCGGTGCGGGAGGGCCGGGTATCCTACAATGAGCAGTTCTTC.

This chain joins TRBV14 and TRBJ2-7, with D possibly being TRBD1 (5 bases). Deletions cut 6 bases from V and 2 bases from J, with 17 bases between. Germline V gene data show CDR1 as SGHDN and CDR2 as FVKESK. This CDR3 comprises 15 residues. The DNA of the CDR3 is TGTGCCAGCAGGTGTCTTCAGGGTTCCACCTACGAGCAGTACTTC. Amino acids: CASRCLQGSTYEQYF.